This entry features one TCR beta chain sequence. Its target is not known. This record comes from a study of Ad26.COV2.S vaccination and SARS-CoV-2 variants. Study-level results: Considerable breadth of spike-specific CD8+ and CD4+ T cell responses has reportedly been documented following vaccination.

Specified treatment: some 19 received Ad26.COV2.S at low or high dose, single or two shots; 5 received placebo; per-sample allocation not given. Day 63 after the first vaccine or placebo injection was the time point for sampling. TCRdb's table, derived via immunoSEQ multiplex PCR, lists solely in-frame clones and lacks some. The sample consists of around 340,000 clones, around nine tenths of them appearing once. Germline values: CDR1 KGHSH, CDR2 LQKENI. V trimming: 3 bases; J trimming: 4 bases; junction bases outside the gene matches: 4. The CDR3 is 15 residues long. The chain recombines TRBV18 with TRBJ2-3; 10 bases line up with TRBD2. The sequenced sample was peripheral blood, obtained in a trial of Ad26.COV2.S vaccine versus placebo. The source of this sequence is a person between 18 and 59 years old who received the Ad26.COV2.S COVID-19 vaccine or a placebo. CDR3 amino acids: CASSPLAGVADTQYF. In DNA form, the CDR3 reads TGTGCCAGCTCACCCCTAGCGGGGGTTGCAGATACGCAGTATTTT.